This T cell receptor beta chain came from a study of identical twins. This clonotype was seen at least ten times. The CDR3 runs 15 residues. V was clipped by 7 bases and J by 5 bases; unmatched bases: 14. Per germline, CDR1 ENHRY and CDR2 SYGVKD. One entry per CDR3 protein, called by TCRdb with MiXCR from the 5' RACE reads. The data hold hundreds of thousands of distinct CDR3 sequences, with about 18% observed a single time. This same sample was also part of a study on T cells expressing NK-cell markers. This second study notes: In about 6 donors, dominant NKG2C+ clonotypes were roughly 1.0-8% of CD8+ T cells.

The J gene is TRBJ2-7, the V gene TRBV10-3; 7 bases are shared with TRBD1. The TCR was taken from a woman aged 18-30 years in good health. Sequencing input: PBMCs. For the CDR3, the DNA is TGTGCCATCACCAGTGGGAAAGGGGGCCCCAACGAGCAGTACTTC. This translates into CAITSGKGGPNEQYF.